Presented here are 25 T cell receptor beta chains from one specimen sequenced in a study of shared clonotypes between healthy human individuals. The data were produced by immunoSEQ multiplex PCR, yet TCRdb's version contains in-frame clones alone and is incomplete. Of about 360,000 clones in the sample, 73% were seen once. Sequencing input: memory CD4+ T cells sorted from blood. Subset indicated: CD45RA-negative fraction. All receptors derive from a man aged 30 to 45 in good health.

This clone was seen once. Additional DNA sequences in this sample encode the identical CDR3. The rearrangement links TRBV2 to TRBJ2-5; no firm D call. The CDR3 has 11 residues. Germline loops: CDR1 SNHLY, CDR2 FYNNEI. V lost 5 bases and J 5 bases, leaving 6 bases between the germline ends. The CDR3 sequence: CASSLKETQYF. CDR3 coding DNA: TGTGCCAGCAGTCTGAAGGAGACCCAGTACTTC.

V usage is TRBV19 and J usage is TRBJ1-1; a weak D match, TRBD1 (5 bases). The germline V gene has CDR1 LNHDA and CDR2 SQIVND (reference sequence). Trimming took off 3 bases at V and 3 bases at J, with 14 bases between the two ends. This CDR3 has 15 residues. The CDR3 DNA sequence: TGTGCCAGTAGTATCCAGGGAGTCAGTTACACTGAAGCTTTCTTT. Protein: CASSIQGVSYTEAFF.

The rearrangement joins TRBV23-1 to TRBJ2-7, with D unresolved. TRBV23-1 qualifies as an ORF whose function is uncertain. The CDR3 totals 14 residues. Deletions cut 7 bases from V and 0 bases from J, with 13 bases between. The CDR3 loop reads CASTRVESSYEQYF. CDR3 in DNA: TGCGCCAGCACCCGGGTAGAGAGCTCCTACGAGCAGTACTTC.

The V gene is TRBV5-6, the J gene TRBJ2-7, with 12 bases lining up with TRBD1. Germline loops: CDR1 SGHDT, CDR2 YYEEEE. Unmatched junction bases numbered 4, after V lost 4 bases and J lost 2 bases. The CDR3 sequence is 15 residues long. The CDR3 sequence: CASSNRDRGPYEQYF. CDR3 DNA sequence: TGTGCCAGCAGCAACCGGGACAGGGGGCCCTACGAGCAGTACTTC.

The CDR3 coding sequence is TGTGCCAGCAGAAGATCAGGCGAAGCTTTCTTT. Residues: CASRRSGEAFF. This sequence joins TRBV28 and TRBJ1-1; D not resolved. The CDR3 is 11 amino acids. Trimming shortened V by 6 bases and J by 8 bases, and 10 bases separated the two germline ends. The germline CDR1 and CDR2 sequences are MDHEN and SYDVKM.

The rearrangement uses TRBV6-1 and TRBJ2-3; D is perhaps TRBD1 or TRBD2 (5 bases each). Germline CDR1 MNHNS, CDR2 SASEGT. The CDR3 totals 15 residues. V was pared by 3 bases and J by 2 bases, with 12 bases between. The CDR3 is CASSEFRGVTDTQYF. In DNA form, the CDR3 reads TGTGCCAGCAGTGAGTTTCGGGGCGTCACAGATACGCAGTATTTT.

Comments on this clone: This probably arose from a read error, given a far larger clone one base away. This chain uses TRBV2 with TRBJ1-5, with D possibly TRBD1 on 6 matching bases. Germline lookup yields CDR1 SNHLY and CDR2 FYNNEI. The CDR3 is 14 amino acids. The CDR3 DNA is TGTGCCAGCAGTGTGGGAAGGGGCGGACAGCTCCAGCATTTT. This encodes CASSVGRGGQLQHF.

A few counts support this clone. This chain joins TRBV5-6 and TRBJ2-5; D is perhaps TRBD1 (5 bases). The CDR3 runs 15 residues. Germline V gene sequence: CDR1 SGHDT, CDR2 YYEEEE. The V gene lost 3 bases and the J gene lost 2 bases, with 14 bases spanning the gap. The CDR3 is CASSWQGNTQETQYF. CDR3 bases: TGTGCCAGCAGCTGGCAGGGAAATACGCAAGAGACCCAGTACTTC.

The CDR3 here is CASSLGQEHYNEQFF. Here the CDR3 DNA reads TGTGCCAGCAGCCTGGGACAGGAACACTACAATGAGCAGTTCTTC. The J gene is TRBJ2-1, the V gene TRBV11-3; 8 positions agree with TRBD1. V trimming: 5 bases; J trimming: 3 bases; junction bases outside the gene matches: 6. From germline, CDR1 is SGHNT and CDR2 YENEEA. The CDR3 totals 15 residues.

This chain connects TRBV7-9 to TRBJ2-7; D not resolved. Per the germline V gene, CDR1 is SEHNR and CDR2 is FQNEAQ (reference sequence). The V and J ends lost 1 base and 7 bases respectively, with 5 bases between them. The CDR3 is 11 residues long. In DNA form, the CDR3 reads TGTGCCAGCAGCTTAGAGGTTGAGCAGTACTTC. It codes for CASSLEVEQYF.

CDR3 region: CASSKQNWDEKLFF. In DNA, the CDR3 is TGTGCCAGCAGTAAGCAGAATTGGGATGAAAAACTGTTTTTT. The chain joins TRBV25-1 to TRBJ1-4; D gene uncertain. This CDR3 spans 14 amino acids. CDR1 is MGHDK, CDR2 SYGVNS, per germline. The V end was cut by 5 bases, the J end by 6 bases, with 13 bases between.

The V call is TRBV5-6, the J call TRBJ2-7; 9 bases are shared with TRBD2. The CDR3 is 15 amino acids. V gave up 2 bases and J gave up 11 bases; unmatched junction bases: 14. Germline CDR1 is SGHDT and CDR2 is YYEEEE. The CDR3: CASSFFSSGAPREYF. The CDR3 DNA follows: TGTGCCAGCAGCTTCTTCTCTAGCGGGGCCCCGCGGGAGTACTTC.

V is TRBV28 and J is TRBJ2-1; D not certain. CDR1 and CDR2 (germline): MDHEN, SYDVKM. This CDR3 contains 13 residues. V lost 4 bases and J 5 bases, leaving 9 bases between the germline ends. The CDR3: CASSSLKNNEQFF. The CDR3, as DNA: TGTGCCAGCAGTTCCCTTAAAAACAATGAGCAGTTCTTC. The whole variable domain, remainder taken from reference TRBV28 and TRBJ2-1, is DVKVTQSSRYLVKRTGEKVFLECVQDMDHENMFWYRQDPGLGLRLIYFSYDVKMKEKGDIPEGYSVSREKKERFSLILESASTNQTSMYLCASSSLKNNEQFFGPGTRLTVL.

This clone was found a few times. V usage is TRBV6-1 and J usage is TRBJ2-4; 7 nucleotides match TRBD1. The germline V gene encodes CDR1 MNHNS and CDR2 SASEGT. V was pared by 1 base and J by 0 bases, with 3 bases of the junction left unmatched. The CDR3 covers 16 residues. The CDR3 sequence: CASSEVPGGAKNIQYF. CDR3 coding DNA: TGTGCCAGCAGTGAAGTCCCAGGGGGAGCCAAAAACATTCAGTACTTC.

The chain's CDR3 is CASSAGLAGGRYNEQFF. The CDR3 nucleotides are TGTGCCAGCAGCGCCGGACTAGCGGGGGGAAGATACAATGAGCAGTTCTTC. The rearrangement uses TRBV9 and TRBJ2-1, with 14 nucleotides matching TRBD2. Germline V gene sequence: CDR1 SGDLS, CDR2 YYNGEE. The V segment lost 3 bases and the J segment 4 bases; nucleotides outside the gene matches: 6. The CDR3 consists of 17 residues.

The V call is TRBV19, the J call TRBJ2-1; 13 nucleotides line up with TRBD2. The CDR3 is 13 amino acids. The J segment lost 11 bases and the V segment lost 5 bases, leaving 3 bases of the junction unmatched. Germline loops: CDR1 LNHDA, CDR2 SQIVND (reference sequence). The CDR3: CASSPGLAGKQFF. In DNA form, the CDR3 reads TGTGCCAGTAGTCCGGGACTAGCGGGGAAGCAGTTCTTC.

Note on this clone: Other DNA sequences of this sample code for an identical CDR3. The DNA of the CDR3 is TGCGCCAGCAGCCTCTCCCCGGGATCGACCGGGGAGCTGTTTTTT. It specifies CASSLSPGSTGELFF. This chain connects TRBV5-1 to TRBJ2-2; D possibly corresponds to TRBD2 (5 bases). Germline lookup yields CDR1 SGHRS and CDR2 YFSETQ. This CDR3 has 15 residues. V was pared by 4 bases and J by 5 bases, with 15 bases between. The full variable domain, completed using reference TRBV5-1 and TRBJ2-2, is KAGVTQTPRYLIKTRGQQVTLSCSPISGHRSVSWYQQTPGQGLQFLFEYFSETQRNKGNFPGRFSGRQFSNSRSEMNVSTLELGDSALYLCASSLSPGSTGELFFGEGSRLTVL.

The chain couples TRBV11-2 to TRBJ2-3, with 7 bases that match TRBD1. With V trimmed by 5 bases and J by 7 bases, 15 bases remained unmatched. In germline, CDR1 is SGHAT, CDR2 FQNNGV. The CDR3 consists of 16 residues. The CDR3 region is CASSTTMTGFGHTQYF. The CDR3 DNA sequence: TGTGCCAGCAGCACCACTATGACAGGGTTTGGCCATACGCAGTATTTT.

The chain couples TRBV5-1 to TRBJ2-5; TRBD2 is a possible D gene (7 bases). From germline, CDR1 is SGHRS and CDR2 YFSETQ. The CDR3 covers 16 residues. V gave up 4 bases and J gave up 5 bases, with 21 bases separating them. The CDR3 here is CASSTSLGGGGETQYF. Here the CDR3 DNA reads TGCGCCAGCAGCACCTCCCTAGGGGGGGGCGGGGAGACCCAGTACTTC.

In its sample, this clone was seen a few times. V usage is TRBV28 and J usage is TRBJ2-7; 7 bases map to TRBD1. The germline CDR1 and CDR2 sequences are MDHEN and SYDVKM. V was clipped by 5 bases and J by 2 bases; unmatched bases: 12. This CDR3 has 16 residues. CDR3 in DNA: TGTGCCAGCAGTCTCCCCGGGACAGCAATAACCTACGAGCAGTACTTC. Translated, it gives CASSLPGTAITYEQYF.

The chain's CDR3 is CAISESRLAGFGRTGELFF. CDR3 in DNA: TGTGCCATCAGTGAGTCACGGCTAGCGGGGTTCGGGAGAACCGGGGAGCTGTTTTTT. This sequence joins TRBV10-3 and TRBJ2-2; 9 nucleotides match TRBD2. V gave up 0 bases and J gave up 5 bases; unmatched junction bases: 13. The CDR3 runs to 19 residues. The germline gives CDR1 ENHRY, CDR2 SYGVKD.

Only a few counts were recorded for this clone. The CDR3 is CASSQEAGVETQYF. The CDR3 nucleotides are TGCGCCAGCAGCCAAGAAGCAGGGGTGGAGACCCAGTACTTC. The V gene is TRBV4-1, the J gene TRBJ2-5; a possible D gene is TRBD1 (6 bases). Germline-derived CDR1 and CDR2 are MGHRA and YSYEKL. The CDR3 totals 14 residues. V was trimmed by 0 bases and J by 5 bases, leaving 10 bases between them.

CDR3 in DNA: TGTGCCAGCTATCAGAGAGGGACAGGGGCGTCCGGGGAGCTGTTTTTT. This sequence encodes CASYQRGTGASGELFF. This chain joins TRBV28 and TRBJ2-2; 10 bases are shared with TRBD1. The V and J ends lost 8 bases and 6 bases, in that order; junction bases with no gene match: 12. The V gene's germline CDR1 is MDHEN and CDR2 SYDVKM. The CDR3 is 16 amino acids. The whole variable domain, remainder taken from reference TRBV28 and TRBJ2-2, is DVKVTQSSRYLVKRTGEKVFLECVQDMDHENMFWYRQDPGLGLRLIYFSYDVKMKEKGDIPEGYSVSREKKERFSLILESASTNQTSMYLCASYQRGTGASGELFFGEGSRLTVL.

This clone has only one observation. V gene TRBV5-1 combines with J gene TRBJ2-2; weak D call: TRBD1 (6 bases). This CDR3 is built from 15 residues. The germline V gene encodes CDR1 SGHRS and CDR2 YFSETQ. Trimming took 3 bases from V and 5 from J, leaving 14 bases between them. The CDR3, as DNA: TGCGCCAGCAGCTGGACAACAGGGTCGACCGGGGAGCTGTTTTTT. Its protein product is CASSWTTGSTGELFF.

This chain joins TRBV11-2 and TRBJ2-7, with D unclear. V was pared by 1 base and J by 3 bases, with 10 bases between. Germline lookup yields CDR1 SGHAT and CDR2 FQNNGV. The CDR3 sequence is 14 residues long. Here the CDR3 DNA reads TGTGCCAGCAGCTTAGGTTGGGAAAACTACGAGCAGTACTTC. Translated, it gives CASSLGWENYEQYF.